This T cell receptor beta chain originates from a study of long-term antiretroviral therapy in people with HIV. About this clone: Its antigen is undetermined.

Donors needed at least one pre-ART PBMC sample plus at least two post-ART samples. Specimens carried about 0.85-11 million cryopreserved PBMC before DNA extraction. V lost 4 bases and J lost 6, with 19 bases in between. Germline CDR1 and CDR2: MNHNS and SASEGT. This CDR3 has 16 residues. immunoSEQ v3.0 was run at survey level. Clones were read by immunoSEQ multiplex PCR, and TCRdb kept only the in-frame ones, dropping some. The table records over 20,000 clones, roughly 80% of them present only once. Study-wide results and limits: Blood obtained between about 2004 and 2017 may reflect older ART regimens.

The sequence came from a man over 45 with HIV. The chain joins TRBV6-1 to TRBJ1-5; D call uncertain. The source was unsorted PBMCs, collected 0.4 years after starting antiretroviral therapy. In DNA form, the CDR3 reads TGTGCCAGCAGTGCAGCTTGGGCTAGCAGGAGTCAGCCCCAGCATTTT. Translating gives CASSAAWASRSQPQHF.